Listed below are T cell receptor beta chains from one sample, sequenced in a study of response to subunit inactivated influenza vaccine. Each CDR3 protein gets one entry after TCRdb re-called the RT-PCR reads with MiXCR. The table records about 780,000 distinct CDR3 sequences, about 18% of them present only once. The sequences come from PBMCs from blood, collected more than 4 days after vaccination. The receptors shown here come from a man aged 50-60 years who received an inactivated influenza vaccine. CDR3s include the opening cysteine and the closing phenylalanine or tryptophan. The D gene is left open where the match is weak.

V	D	CDR3
TRBV30	TRBD2	CAWALAEEQFF
TRBV4-3	TRBD2	CASSQGASGFSTDTQYF
TRBV5-6	TRBD2	CASSAGLAGGPSEQFF
TRBV4-2	-	CASSQVLREQFF
TRBV7-2	-	CASSPGMKNIQYF
TRBV3-1	-	CASSRGDTQYF
TRBV6-1	-	CASSEIVGTQKFF
TRBV20-1	-	CSVRDPRGNTEAFF
TRBV29-1	-	CSVEPITARGSSYEQYF
TRBV12-3/TRBV12-4	-	CASSFSVGVSYEQYF
TRBV6-5	-	CATGQSYYEQYF
TRBV4-2	TRBD2	CASSQLSGGAREQYF
TRBV12-3/TRBV12-4	-	CASSLLAGVGQPQHF
TRBV28	TRBD2	CASRLAGVRTGELFF
TRBV20-1	TRBD2	CSATDSGTSAAYEQYF
TRBV5-1	-	CASSSRGTEGMETQYF
TRBV12-3/TRBV12-4	-	CASSLEPNLPYEQYF
TRBV7-2	-	CASSQSRGGRIQETQYF
TRBV5-1	-	CASSERYYSYEQYF
TRBV6-2/TRBV6-3	-	CASSPSGFEQYF
TRBV24-1	-	CATSDSRTANYGYTF
TRBV5-1	-	CASSLEQGRDEQYF
TRBV5-5	-	CASSLTLQGNQPQHF
TRBV10-3	TRBD1	CAIREGQGATYEQYF
TRBV4-3	-	CASSQEHREPNYGYTF
TRBV19	TRBD1	CASSPRQGNTEAFF
TRBV7-6	TRBD2	CASSFRPRGAGRYNEQFF
TRBV5-1	TRBD1	CASSLDRVETQYF
TRBV20-1	-	CSALSGGSLQGYTF
TRBV28	-	CASSPLNLELAKNIQYF
TRBV7-2	TRBD1	CASSRNRGGELFF
TRBV6-1	TRBD2	CASSSPGLAGAPNEQFF
TRBV2	TRBD2	CASRGLAGVGEQFF
TRBV15	-	CATSRDPGDRYEQYF
TRBV5-1	-	CASRTYDTLNTEAFF
TRBV20-1	TRBD2	CSASGVAGGRGYNEQFF
TRBV27	-	CASSFVGAGANVLTF
TRBV29-1	TRBD1	CSAGGGGNTIYF
TRBV2	TRBD2	CASSGTSEPYEQYF
TRBV4-3	-	CASSQAAPPVNEQFF
TRBV4-2	TRBD2	CASSQASGGGKETQYF
TRBV7-9	-	CASTGQNQETQYF
TRBV9	-	CASNVHPTYNEQFF
TRBV20-1	TRBD2	CSARGLAGVIEQFF
TRBV20-1	-	CTARWDDLERWYQETQYF
TRBV4-3	-	CASSQDLLGLGYGYTF
TRBV5-1	-	CASRRQPEPYEQYF
TRBV12-3/TRBV12-4	-	CASTWGVQETQYF
TRBV5-1	TRBD2	CASSFFGTSGPYGLETQYF
TRBV7-9	-	CASSAGPLSNQPQHF
TRBV3-1	-	CASSQIYSLWDTTDTQYF
TRBV5-1	-	CASSMTRYNEQFF
TRBV20-1	-	CSARTGTGELFF
TRBV5-1	-	CASSLAHSSYEQYF
TRBV27	TRBD1	CASSLGGPGGNTGELFF
TRBV5-1	TRBD1	CASSLGGYKRTGEAFF
TRBV4-3	-	CASSQDISSGANVLTF
TRBV10-2	TRBD1	CASSKTGIPYEQYF